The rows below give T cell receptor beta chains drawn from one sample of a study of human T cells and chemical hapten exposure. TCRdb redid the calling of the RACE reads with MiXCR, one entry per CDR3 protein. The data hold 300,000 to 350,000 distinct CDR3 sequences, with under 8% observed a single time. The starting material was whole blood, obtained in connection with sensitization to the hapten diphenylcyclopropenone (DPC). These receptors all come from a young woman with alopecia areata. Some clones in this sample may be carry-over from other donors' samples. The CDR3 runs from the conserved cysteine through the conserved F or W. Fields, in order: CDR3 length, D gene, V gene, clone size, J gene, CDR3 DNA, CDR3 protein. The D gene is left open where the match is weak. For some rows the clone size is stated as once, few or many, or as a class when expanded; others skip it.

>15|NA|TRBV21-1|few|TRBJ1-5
TGTGCCAGCAGCAAAGTTCCGAGTGGCATTCAGCCCCAGCATTTT
CASSKVPSGIQPQHF
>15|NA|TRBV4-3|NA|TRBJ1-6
TGCGCCAGCAGCCAAACATGGGGTCCCGAGGCACCCCTCCACTTT
CASSQTWGPEAPLHF
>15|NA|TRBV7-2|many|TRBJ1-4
TGTGCCAGCAGCTTAGCAAAGTATACAAATGAAAAACTGTTTTTT
CASSLAKYTNEKLFF
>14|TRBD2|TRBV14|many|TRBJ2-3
TGTGCCAGCAGCCCTACTAGCGAACGAGATACGCAGTATTTT
CASSPTSERDTQYF
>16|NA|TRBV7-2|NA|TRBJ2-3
TGTGCCAGCAGCTTAGCGGGGGGGCCGAGGACAGATACGCAGTATTTT
CASSLAGGPRTDTQYF
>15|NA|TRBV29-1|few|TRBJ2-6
TGCAGCGTTGACGTAGGGACCTCTGGGGCCAACGTCCTGACTTTC
CSVDVGTSGANVLTF
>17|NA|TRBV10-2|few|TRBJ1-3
TGCGCCACCTTAGCGTACAGCTTGGACTCGACTGGAAACACCATATATTTT
CATLAYSLDSTGNTIYF
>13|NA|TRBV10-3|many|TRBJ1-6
TGTGCCATCAGTGAGTTAGAGAATTCACCCCTCCACTTT
CAISELENSPLHF
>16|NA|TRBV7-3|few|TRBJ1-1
TGTGCCAGCAGCTTAACACCCTCCGGGGGAGGGTCTGAAGCTTTCTTT
CASSLTPSGGGSEAFF
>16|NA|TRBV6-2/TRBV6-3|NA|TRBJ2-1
TGTGCCAGCAGTTATTCGGGGCGGCACTCCTACAATGAGCAGTTCTTC
CASSYSGRHSYNEQFF
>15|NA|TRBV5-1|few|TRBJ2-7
TGCGCCAGCAGCCCTACCGGGACGGGATATTACGAGCAGTACTTC
CASSPTGTGYYEQYF
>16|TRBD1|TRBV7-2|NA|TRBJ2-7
TGTGCCAGCAGCTTTGGTTATACAGGACAGGGATACGAGCAGTACTTC
CASSFGYTGQGYEQYF
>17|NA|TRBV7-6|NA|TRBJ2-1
TGTGCCAGCAGCTTAGGGAGCCTACGAAGCTCCTACAATGAGCAGTTCTTC
CASSLGSLRSSYNEQFF
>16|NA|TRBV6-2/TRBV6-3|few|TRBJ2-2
TGTGCCAGCAGTAAACCCGGGACATACAACACCGGGGAGCTGTTTTTT
CASSKPGTYNTGELFF
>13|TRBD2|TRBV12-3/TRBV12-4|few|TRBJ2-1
TGTGCCAGCAGTTTCGATCGGGGGGGTGAGCAGTTCTTC
CASSFDRGGEQFF
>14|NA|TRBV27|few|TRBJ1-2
TGTGCCTGCGGACCCAGAAACACTAACTATGGCTACACCTTC
CACGPRNTNYGYTF
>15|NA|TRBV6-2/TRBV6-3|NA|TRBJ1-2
TGTGCCAGCAGTTCCTCAGGGGAAGGGGTCTATGGCTACACCTTC
CASSSSGEGVYGYTF
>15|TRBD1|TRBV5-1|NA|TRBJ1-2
TGCGCCAGCACCCTCTGGGGGACAGGACAACTTGGCTACACCTTC
CASTLWGTGQLGYTF
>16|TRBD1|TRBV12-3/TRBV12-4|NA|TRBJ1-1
TGTGCCAGCAGTTTTGGACAGGGGACTATGACCACTGAAGCTTTCTTT
CASSFGQGTMTTEAFF
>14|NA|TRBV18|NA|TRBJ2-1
TGTGCCAGCTCACCACCCCAGGGCAACAATGAGCAGTTCTTC
CASSPPQGNNEQFF
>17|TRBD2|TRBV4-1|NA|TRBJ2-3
TGCGCCAGCAGCCAAGTCGAGTCTAGCGGCTTGGGACATACGCAGTATTTT
CASSQVESSGLGHTQYF
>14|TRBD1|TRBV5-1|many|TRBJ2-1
TGCGCCAGCAGCATGGACAGGATGAACAATGAGCAGTTCTTC
CASSMDRMNNEQFF
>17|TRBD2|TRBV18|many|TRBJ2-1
TGTGCCAGCTCACAAGCCGAGCTAGCGGGGAACGGCGGTGAGCAGTTCTTC
CASSQAELAGNGGEQFF
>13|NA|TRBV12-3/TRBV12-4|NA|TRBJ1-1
TGTGCCAGCAGTCGAGGGATAGTCACTGAAGCTTTCTTT
CASSRGIVTEAFF
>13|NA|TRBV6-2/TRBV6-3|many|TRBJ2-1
TGTGCCAGCAGTTACGACTCCTACAATGAGCAGTTCTTC
CASSYDSYNEQFF